These 10 T cell receptor beta chains share one sample of origin, sequenced in a study of technical replicates of blood from a few donors. Produced via immunoSEQ multiplex PCR; TCRdb's table is partial and in-frame only. The table has fewer than 60,000 clones, about 95% seen once. The sequencing sample was made of PBMCs. The receptor set was obtained from a human donor in good health. Some clones in this sample may be carry-over from other donors' samples.

The chain combines TRBV9 with TRBJ1-4; tentatively, D is TRBD1 (6 bases). Germline CDR1 SGDLS, CDR2 YYNGEE. Trimming left V 0 bases short and J 0 bases short, with 6 bases between. This CDR3 comprises 15 residues. CDR3 bases: TGTGCCAGCAGCGTAGGGACAGCAACTAATGAAAAACTGTTTTTT. It yields the protein CASSVGTATNEKLFF.

The chain recombines TRBV2 with TRBJ1-2; D not certain. The CDR3 spans 14 residues. CDR1 and CDR2 (germline): SNHLY, FYNNEI. V lost 0 bases and J lost 0, with 5 bases in between. CDR3 residues: CASSEAGTNYGYTF. The CDR3 DNA reads TGTGCCAGCAGTGAAGCGGGCACTAACTATGGCTACACCTTC.

The chain links TRBV27 to TRBJ1-2, with no clear D. This CDR3 spans 13 amino acids. Trimming took 3 bases from V and 8 from J, leaving 13 bases between them. Germline CDR1 is MNHEY and CDR2 is SMNVEV (reference sequence). CDR3 DNA: TGTGCCAGCAGTTTCGAAGGAGGGTCCGGCTACACCTTC. Its translation is CASSFEGGSGYTF.

The chain uses TRBV5-4 and TRBJ1-2; 7 bases align to TRBD1. Germline lookup yields CDR1 SGHNT and CDR2 YYREEE (reference sequence). V was pared by 4 bases and J by 8 bases, with 8 bases of the junction left unmatched. There are 13 residues in the CDR3. The CDR3 loop reads CASSQTGVGGYTF. CDR3 bases: TGTGCCAGCAGCCAAACAGGGGTGGGCGGCTACACCTTC. The whole variable domain, filled in from reference TRBV5-4 and TRBJ1-2, reads ETGVTQSPTHLIKTRGQQVTLRCSSQSGHNTVSWYQQALGQGPQFIFQYYREEENGRGNFPPRFSGLQFPNYSSELNVNALELDDSALYLCASSQTGVGGYTFGSGTRLTVV.

The gene calls are TRBV9 and TRBJ1-3; D remains ambiguous. This CDR3 is built from 15 residues. Trimming took 0 bases from V and 0 from J, leaving 7 bases between them. Germline assignment: CDR1 SGDLS and CDR2 YYNGEE. The chain's CDR3 is CASSVDPSSGNTIYF. The CDR3, as DNA: TGTGCCAGCAGCGTAGATCCGAGCTCTGGAAACACCATATATTTT.

This chain joins TRBV7-2 and TRBJ2-1; 10 bases are shared with TRBD2. CDR1 is SGHTA, CDR2 FQGNSA, per germline. The length of the CDR3 is 16 residues. The V gene end was trimmed by 0 bases and the J gene end by 4 bases; junction bases not matched to a gene: 3. CDR3 sequence: CASSLAGLAVYNEQFF. CDR3 DNA sequence: TGTGCCAGCAGCTTAGCAGGACTAGCGGTATACAATGAGCAGTTCTTC. Supplemented by reference TRBV7-2 and TRBJ2-1, the full variable domain reads GAGVSQSPSNKVTEKGKDVELRCDPISGHTALYWYRQSLGQGLEFLIYFQGNSAPDKSGLPSDRFSAERTGGSVSTLTIQRTQQEDSAVYLCASSLAGLAVYNEQFFGPGTRLTVL.

This rearrangement joins TRBV6-6 to TRBJ1-4; no clear D. The V and J ends lost 10 bases and 7 bases respectively, with 16 bases between them. The germline V gene encodes CDR1 MNHNY and CDR2 SVGAGI (reference sequence). This CDR3 is 13 amino acids long. CDR3 protein: CATSARGPEKLFF. CDR3 nucleotide sequence: TGTGCCACATCGGCCCGAGGGCCTGAAAAACTGTTTTTT.

The J gene is TRBJ2-2, the V gene TRBV6-4, with 7 bases matching TRBD1. CDR1 MRHNA and CDR2 SNTAGT come from the germline V gene. The CDR3 length is 16 residues. J lost 2 bases, V lost 6 bases, and 9 bases had no gene match. CDR3 region: CASSPGQRVNTGELFF. The DNA for the CDR3 is TGTGCCAGCAGCCCGGGACAGCGAGTAAACACCGGGGAGCTGTTTTTT.

The chain carries TRBV5-1 and TRBJ2-7, with 12 positions matching TRBD1. V lost 4 bases, J lost 7 bases, and 12 bases stayed unmatched. CDR3 length: 16 residues. Germline CDR1 is SGHRS and CDR2 is YFSETQ. The CDR3 DNA reads TGCGCCAGCAGCCCGAATCCCGGGACAGGGGGCAGGGAGCAGTACTTC. It specifies CASSPNPGTGGREQYF.

This rearrangement joins TRBV6-1 to TRBJ1-5, with D tentatively TRBD1 (6 bases). The V and J ends lost 8 bases and 2 bases respectively, with 16 bases between them. The CDR3 length is 15 residues. Germline CDR1 is MNHNS and CDR2 is SASEGT. CDR3 DNA: TGTGCCAGCGCTGAGGGGGGGCATGGCAATCAGCCCCAGCATTTT. Translation: CASAEGGHGNQPQHF.